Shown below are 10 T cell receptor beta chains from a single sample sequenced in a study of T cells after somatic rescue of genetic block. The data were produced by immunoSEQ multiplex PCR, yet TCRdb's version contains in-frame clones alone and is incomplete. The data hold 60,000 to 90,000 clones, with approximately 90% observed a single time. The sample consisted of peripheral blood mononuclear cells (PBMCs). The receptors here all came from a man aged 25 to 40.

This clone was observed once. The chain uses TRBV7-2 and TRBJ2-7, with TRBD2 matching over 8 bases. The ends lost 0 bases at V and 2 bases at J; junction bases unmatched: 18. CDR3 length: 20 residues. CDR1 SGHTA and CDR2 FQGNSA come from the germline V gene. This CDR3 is CASSLAETSGPSLAPYEQYF. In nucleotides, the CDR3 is TGTGCCAGCAGCTTAGCGGAAACTAGCGGACCATCCTTGGCCCCCTACGAGCAGTACTTC.

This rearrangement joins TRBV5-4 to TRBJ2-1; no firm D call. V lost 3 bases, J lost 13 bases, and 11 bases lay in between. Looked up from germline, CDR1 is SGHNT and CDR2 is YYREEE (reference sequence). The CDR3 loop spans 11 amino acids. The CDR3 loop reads CASSSDNRQFF. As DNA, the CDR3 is TGTGCCAGCAGCTCCGACAACCGTCAGTTCTTC. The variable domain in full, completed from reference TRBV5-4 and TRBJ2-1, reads ETGVTQSPTHLIKTRGQQVTLRCSSQSGHNTVSWYQQALGQGPQFIFQYYREEENGRGNFPPRFSGLQFPNYSSELNVNALELDDSALYLCASSSDNRQFFGPGTRLTVL.

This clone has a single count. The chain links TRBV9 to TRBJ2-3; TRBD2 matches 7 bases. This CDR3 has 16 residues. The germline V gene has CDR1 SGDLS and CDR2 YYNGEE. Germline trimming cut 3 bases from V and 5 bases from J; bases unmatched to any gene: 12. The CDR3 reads CASSATHSGPGDTQYF. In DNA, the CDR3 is TGTGCCAGCAGCGCAACTCATAGCGGGCCCGGAGATACGCAGTATTTT.

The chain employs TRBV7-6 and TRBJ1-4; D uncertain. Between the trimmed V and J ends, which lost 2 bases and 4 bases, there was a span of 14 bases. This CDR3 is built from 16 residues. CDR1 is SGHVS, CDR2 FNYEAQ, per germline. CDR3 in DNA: TGTGCCAGCAGCTTAAGATATTCCAGCGTTAATGAAAAACTGTTTTTT. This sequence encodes CASSLRYSSVNEKLFF.

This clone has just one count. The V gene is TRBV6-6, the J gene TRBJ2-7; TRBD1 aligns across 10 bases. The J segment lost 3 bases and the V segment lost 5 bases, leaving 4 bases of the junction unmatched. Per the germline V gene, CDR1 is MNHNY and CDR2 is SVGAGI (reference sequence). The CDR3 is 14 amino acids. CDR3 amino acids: CASSAGQGYYEQYF. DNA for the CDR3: TGTGCCAGCAGTGCGGGACAGGGGTACTACGAGCAGTACTTC.

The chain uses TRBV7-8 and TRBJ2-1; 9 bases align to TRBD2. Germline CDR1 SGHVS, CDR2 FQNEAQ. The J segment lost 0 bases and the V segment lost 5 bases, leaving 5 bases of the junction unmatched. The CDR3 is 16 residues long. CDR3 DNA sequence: TGTGCCAGCAGCCGCCGCGGGAGGGGCTCCTACAATGAGCAGTTCTTC. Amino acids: CASSRRGRGSYNEQFF.

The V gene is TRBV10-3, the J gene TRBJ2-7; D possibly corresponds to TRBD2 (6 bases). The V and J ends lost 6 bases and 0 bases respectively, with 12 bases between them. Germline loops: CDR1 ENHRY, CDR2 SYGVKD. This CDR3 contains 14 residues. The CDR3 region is CAIRSGRSSYEQYF. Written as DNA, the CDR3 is TGTGCCATCAGATCAGGGAGGAGCTCCTACGAGCAGTACTTC.

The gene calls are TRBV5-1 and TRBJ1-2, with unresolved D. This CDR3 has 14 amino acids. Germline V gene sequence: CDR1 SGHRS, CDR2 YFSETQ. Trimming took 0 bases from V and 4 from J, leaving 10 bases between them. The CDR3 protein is CASSLAAPSYGYTF. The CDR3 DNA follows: TGCGCCAGCAGCTTGGCCGCGCCCAGCTATGGCTACACCTTC.

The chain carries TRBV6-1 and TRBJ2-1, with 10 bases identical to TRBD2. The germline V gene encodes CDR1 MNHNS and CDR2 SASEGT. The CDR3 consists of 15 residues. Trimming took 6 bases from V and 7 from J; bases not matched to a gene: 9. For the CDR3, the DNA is TGTGCCAGCAGCCCGGGACTAGCGACGGGGAATGAGCAGTTCTTC. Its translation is CASSPGLATGNEQFF.

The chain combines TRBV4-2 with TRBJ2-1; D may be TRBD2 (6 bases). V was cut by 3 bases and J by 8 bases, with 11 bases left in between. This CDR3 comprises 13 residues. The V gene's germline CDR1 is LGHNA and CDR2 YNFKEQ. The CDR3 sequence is CASSHLGGHEQFF. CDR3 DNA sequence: TGTGCCAGCAGCCATCTCGGAGGGCATGAGCAGTTCTTC.